The T cell receptor (beta chain) under discussion was sequenced for a study of breast tumors, draining lymph nodes, adjacent tissues. This clonotype was picked up one time. The antigen is undetermined. The V end was cut by 11 bases, the J end by 14 bases, with 18 bases between. This CDR3 region has 11 residues. Germline loops: CDR1 LNHDA, CDR2 SQIVND (reference sequence). Points from the study as a whole: That most tumor T cells come from lymph nodes remained unproven.

From the multiplex PCR reads, TCRdb called clonotypes with MiXCR, one entry per CDR3 protein. The table has tens of thousands of distinct CDR3 sequences, 25% to 35% seen once. Samples came from axillary lymph nodes draining the breast cancer. Material for sequencing was axillary lymph node tissue. This receptor was identified in a female donor with breast cancer. Some clones in this sample may be carry-over from other donors' samples. The genes are TRBV19 and TRBJ1-4; D not resolved. In DNA, the CDR3 is TGTGCCGGTACACATCGGGGAAAGCTGTTTTTT. Its protein is CAGTHRGKLFF. Full variable domain (outside the CDR3, taken from reference TRBV19 and TRBJ1-4): DGGITQSPKYLFRKEGQNVTLSCEQNLNHDAMYWYRQDPGQGLRLIYYSQIVNDFQKGDIAEGYSVSREKKESFPLTVTSAQKNPTAFYLCAGTHRGKLFFGSGTQLSVL.